This TCR beta chain was identified in a study of cytotoxic CD8 clonotypes in ibrutinib-treated CLL (dated by TCRdb to the early 2020s). Turning to the overall study: In this cohort, 15 patients were treatment-naive and approximately ten were relapsed/refractory, while around 18 had unmutated IGHV. An average of around 250,000 productive templates and tens of thousands of productive rearrangements was obtained per sample. Cryopreserved peripheral blood mononuclear cells were collected before treatment, at response, and at either disease progression or sustained remission. All remission and progressive disease samples were collected while patients were still receiving ibrutinib. Response samples were taken after a median of 12 months on treatment, ranging from about 6 to 40 months. Longitudinal samples were obtainable from about 30% of the roughly 90 participants in the trial. Partial responses were observed in roughly 24 patients and complete responses in 2; after a median follow-up of around 64 months, remission was maintained in roughly 14 patients and progression was observed in approximately 12.

This clone was seen only a few times. The target of this receptor is not known. One base away there is no much larger clone; base qualities are not given. This specimen's time point label, per the study, means: approximately 25 months on ibrutinib. Approximately 2 micrograms of genomic DNA were extracted from cryopreserved PBMCs for TCR beta library preparation. Longitudinal blood samples from CLL patients on ibrutinib monotherapy underwent high-throughput TCR beta sequencing. The patients took part in an open-label, single-center phase 2 trial of ibrutinib monotherapy. As encoded in the germline V gene, CDR1 is MGHRA while CDR2 is YSYEKL. Inclusive of the bounding cysteine and phenylalanine, the CDR3 is 15 residues long. CDR3 DNA only is kept here, 45 bases in frame from base 1. V gives up 0 bases and J gives up 4 bases, and the segment between their germline ends measures 12 bases. A MiSeq instrument was used for deep resolution sequencing, which targeted depths ranging from 1 in 1 million up to 1 in 200,000 T cells, with coverage averaging 10x for each clonotype. The immunoSEQ hsTCRB Kit was used to generate the TCR beta libraries. Per the authors' processing: Data were analyzed with ImmunoSEQ Data Assistant and ImmunoSEQ Analyzer, with V, D and J genes assigned per IMGT definitions. Clonality, which ranges from 0 to 1, was calculated as one minus the normalized Shannon entropy of productive rearrangement frequencies. Only overrepresented clonotypes making up at least 0.05% of each patient's repertoire were included in the public clonotype analysis. About a dozen age-matched healthy donor repertoires from immuneACCESS served as clonality controls. TCRdb retrieved this table from immuneACCESS and kept in-frame rearrangements only. Not all clones are present; in checked studies, unresolved V genes account for under half, and no reason is known for the remainder. The DNA gave D and trimming, while V, J and clone size come from that table. Present in this sample are over 150,000 clones, around three quarters of which were seen just once. The ten largest make up around 15% of the sample.

Results the study describes overall, beyond this receptor: Public clonotypes were rare and either contracted or stayed stable during treatment, and the rise in clonality at ibrutinib response reflected the expansion of private clonotypes. At baseline, clonality was higher than in age-matched healthy donors and showed a strong correlation with circulating CD8+ T-cell counts. Clonality increased at ibrutinib response, stayed stable in sustained remission, and fell back toward baseline at progression. Sampling times were not matched between sustained-remission and progressing patients, and lymph node repertoires were not studied.

The V gene is TRBV4-1 and the J gene is TRBJ1-1; a tentative D call is TRBD1 (5 bases match). This TCR came from a human donor with chronic lymphocytic leukemia. Sequencing was performed on PBMCs, taken after 24 months of ibrutinib treatment. This receptor has the CDR3 CASSQERRGSTEAFF. The DNA is as follows: TGCGCCAGCAGCCAAGAGCGACGGGGGTCCACTGAAGCTTTCTTT.